Given below is one TCR beta chain in context. V lost 4 bases and J 3 bases, leaving 13 bases between the germline ends. Germline CDR1 is LGHDT and CDR2 is YNNKEL (reference sequence). The CDR3 contains 15 residues. This sample was included in a study of blood T cell repertoires in COVID-19. Study-level background: Sources were T cells, B-cell-depleted T cells, or PBMCs; the material itself was cDNA or gDNA.

Original methodology: The authors estimated nucleated cell counts from reference gene primer amplification. Clones were sequenced by immunoSEQ multiplex PCR, and TCRdb holds only the in-frame ones, with some missing. V and J calls and clone size are those listed in that table; D and trimming were worked out from the DNA. The top ten clones hold approximately 1.5% of a sample with roughly 70,000 clones, roughly 86% of them seen once. Sequencing was performed on peripheral blood. The chain employs TRBV3-1 (or the pseudogene TRBV3-2) and TRBJ2-1; a weak D match, TRBD2 (7 bases). This clonotype was obtained from a man in his sixties with acute or convalescent COVID-19. The CDR3 protein is CASSRTGGSYNEQFF. DNA of the CDR3: TGTGCCAGCAGCCGCACGGGGGGCAGCTACAATGAGCAGTTCTTC.